This TCR beta chain was sequenced for a study of blood T cell repertoires in COVID-19. Study-wide context: Material from acute and convalescent COVID-19 was sourced from the United States, Italy and Spain. In each case, the material was cDNA or gDNA derived from T cells, B-cell-depleted T cells, or PBMCs.

Generated by immunoSEQ multiplex PCR, the TCRdb table keeps only in-frame clones and is missing some. The sample holds approximately 90,000 clones, 75% to 80% seen once. Seattle patients were enrolled while actively infected and followed longitudinally. The CDR3 has 19 amino acids. V was clipped by 0 bases and J by 1 base, with 22 bases between them. Germline loops: CDR1 SGDLS, CDR2 YYNGEE. The chain is built from TRBV9 and TRBJ1-1, with unresolved D. Specimen: peripheral blood. This TCR came from a man in his 70s with COVID-19, enrolled during active disease. The CDR3 loop reads CASSVEGWARAGGNTEAFF. CDR3 bases: TGTGCCAGCAGCGTAGAAGGATGGGCAAGGGCAGGAGGGAACACTGAAGCTTTCTTT.